These T cell receptor beta chains were read from a single sample in a study of control samples from healthy donors and cancer patients. The method was immunoSEQ multiplex PCR; TCRdb's version includes in-frame clones alone and lacks a portion of them. The sample comprises approximately 46,000 clones, around 87% of which are singletons, and 10% rests with the top ten. Specimen: PBMCs. These receptors were taken from a woman aged 55-70 years with lung cancer. The conserved cysteine and the conserved F or W are not part of the CDR3 here.

V,CDR3
TRBV18,ASSPDNSPLH
TRBV25-1,ASSPGGPYEQY
TRBV6-1,ASSEGGLPRGGYT
TRBV6-5,ASRPTVNYGYT
TRBV27,ASSLFRPRSTDTQY
TRBV12-5,ASGPPWGGPSGNTTY
TRBV7-9,ASSFVLTGLGEKLF
TRBV5-1,ASSLAEVSEQF
TRBV25-1,ASSESGTGVYGYT
TRBV5-4,ASSLPGTSGINIQY
TRBV5-1,ASSSGPESSSYEQY
TRBV5-1,ASTMEGNGYT
TRBV6-5,ASSYSGTGGNEQF
TRBV7-2,ASSLRVAGGISYEQY
TRBV6-1,ASSETSGRAYEQY
TRBV2,ASSEMGGASNQPQH
TRBV6-2/TRBV6-3,ASSYQGTTGRNTEAF
TRBV6-5,ASSSGQGFYEQY
TRBV7-2,ASSPQGTEAF